Here is one T cell receptor (beta chain) with its context. Its recognized antigen is unknown. Per-base quality was not reported, and no clone a single base away is much larger than it. The same CDR3 also results from other DNA sequences found in this sample. Reading the germline V gene (reference sequence) gives CDR1 MNHEY and CDR2 SMNVEV. CDR3 length: 14 amino acids, cysteine to phenylalanine. CDR3 DNA only is kept here, 42 bases in frame from base 1. Trimmed from V: 6 bases; trimmed from J: 4 bases; junction bases lacking a gene match: 7. These data originate in a study of T cell responses to AZD1222 COVID-19 vaccine (dated by TCRdb to the early 2020s). General notes on the study: Because spike-specific TCR depth and breadth did not differ between the two schedules, AZD1222 recipients who got a second dose at roughly 4 weeks were pooled with those who got a second dose at roughly 12 weeks. A total of just over 230 trial participants underwent TCR sequencing, of whom under 220 had received two doses of AZD1222 and some 25 had received two doses of the MenACWY control vaccine. Enrollment into the trials was organized by age into subgroups of 18-55, 56-69 and 70-plus years, and those subgroups contained roughly 140, 27 and 60 TCR-sequenced participants, respectively.

The time point label for this specimen denotes: baseline before first vaccination. Samples from vaccinated people were obtained from the UK trials COV001 and COV002, which included a single-blind randomized controlled phase 2/3 trial of AZD1222 (ChAdOx1 nCoV-19) in healthy adults. For TCRbeta chain sequencing, PBMC samples from trial participants were taken at day 0 and at day 28 after the second dose. The CDR3 regions of human TCRbeta chains were subjected to immunosequencing. The original methods were these. Repertoire TCRs were matched against a reference library of SARS-CoV-2-specific TCRs generated with the MIRA antigen-specificity platform. Breadth was defined as the fraction of unique TCRs that were SARS-CoV-2-associated. Depth was defined as the fraction of total T cells that were SARS-CoV-2-associated. Using the MIRA data, each spike-specific TCR was mapped to the spike region that the TCR reacts to and placed in a CD4 or CD8 class. Log10-transformed breadth and depth values were compared by one-way ANOVA with Sidak's multiple comparisons tests. The immuneACCESS repertoire file appears here via TCRdb, limited to in-frame rearrangements. These files lack a portion of the clones; in checked studies, under half of the deficit traces to unresolved V genes, and the cause of the others is not known. The DNA was the basis for D and trimming; V, J and clone size are from that table. The sample yields under 200,000 clones; over 80% were counted once. The ten largest account for 1.9% of the sample.

Results and caveats for the whole study, not just this receptor: Because no day 14 peak-response samples were available, the repertoires could be characterized only after the peak T cell response. Participants were mostly white British and included more females than males, and it was suggested by the authors that clonal diversity may have been underestimated. Vaccine-associated CD4 TCRs spanned the whole spike protein, with dominant responses in regions 160-218 and 743-854. In the small 56-69-year group, the increase in depth fell short of significance, most likely because of low power. Conclusions about previously exposed vaccinees are limited because only 6 or 7 AZD1222 recipients were SARS-CoV-2 seropositive at baseline. Reportedly, almost half of the unique spike-specific TCRs recognized epitopes lying outside the regions that are mutated in the B.1.351 and B.1.1.7 variants. After two AZD1222 doses, spike-specific TCR breadth and depth were significantly higher than at day 0 and than in MenACWY recipients.

The chain employs TRBV27 and TRBJ2-7; the junction holds 9 bases that match TRBD1. Specimen: peripheral blood, collected on day 0 of AZD1222 vaccination. This clonotype was obtained from an adult in good health. The CDR3: CASRTGTGPYEQYF. The nucleotides are TGTGCCAGCAGGACCGGGACAGGGCCTTACGAGCAGTACTTC.